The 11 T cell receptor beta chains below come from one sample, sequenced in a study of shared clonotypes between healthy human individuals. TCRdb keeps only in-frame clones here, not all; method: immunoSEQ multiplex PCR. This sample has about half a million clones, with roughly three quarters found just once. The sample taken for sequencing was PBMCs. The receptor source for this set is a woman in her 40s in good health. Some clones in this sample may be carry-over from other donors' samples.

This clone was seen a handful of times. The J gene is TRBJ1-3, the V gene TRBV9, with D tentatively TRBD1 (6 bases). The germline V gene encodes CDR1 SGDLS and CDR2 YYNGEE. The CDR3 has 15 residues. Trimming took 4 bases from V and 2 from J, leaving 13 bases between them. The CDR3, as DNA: TGTGCCAGCAGCCGGACAGTTCAGCCTGGAAACACCATATATTTT. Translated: CASSRTVQPGNTIYF.

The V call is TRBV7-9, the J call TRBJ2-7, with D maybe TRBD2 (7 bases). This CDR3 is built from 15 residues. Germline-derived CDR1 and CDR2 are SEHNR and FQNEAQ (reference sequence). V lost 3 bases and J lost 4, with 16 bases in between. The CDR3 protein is CASSFLGGAAYEQYF. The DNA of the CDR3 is TGTGCCAGCAGCTTCCTAGGGGGGGCGGCTTACGAGCAGTACTTC.

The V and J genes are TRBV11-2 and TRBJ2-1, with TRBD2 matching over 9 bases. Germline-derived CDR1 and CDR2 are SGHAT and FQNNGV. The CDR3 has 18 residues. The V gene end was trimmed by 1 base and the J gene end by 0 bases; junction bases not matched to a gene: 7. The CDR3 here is CASSLGSSREGSYNEQFF. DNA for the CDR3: TGTGCCAGCAGCTTAGGCTCGTCGCGGGAGGGCTCCTACAATGAGCAGTTCTTC. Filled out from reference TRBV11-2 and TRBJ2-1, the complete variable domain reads EAGVAQSPRYKIIEKRQSVAFWCNPISGHATLYWYQQILGQGPKLLIQFQNNGVVDDSQLPKDRFSAERLKGVDSTLKIQPAKLEDSAVYLCASSLGSSREGSYNEQFFGPGTRLTVL.

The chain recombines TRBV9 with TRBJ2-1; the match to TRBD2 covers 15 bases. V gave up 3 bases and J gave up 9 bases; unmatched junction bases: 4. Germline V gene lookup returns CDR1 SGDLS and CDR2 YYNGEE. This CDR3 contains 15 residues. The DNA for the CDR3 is TGTGCCAGCAGCGGCCTGGGACTAGCGGGAGGTGAGCAGTTCTTC. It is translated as CASSGLGLAGGEQFF.

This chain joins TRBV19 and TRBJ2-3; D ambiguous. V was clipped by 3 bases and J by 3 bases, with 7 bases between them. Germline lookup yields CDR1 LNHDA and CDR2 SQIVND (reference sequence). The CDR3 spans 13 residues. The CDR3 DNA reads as TGTGCCAGTAGTATGAGGCTAACAGATACGCAGTATTTT. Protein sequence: CASSMRLTDTQYF. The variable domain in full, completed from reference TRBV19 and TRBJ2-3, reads DGGITQSPKYLFRKEGQNVTLSCEQNLNHDAMYWYRQDPGQGLRLIYYSQIVNDFQKGDIAEGYSVSREKKESFPLTVTSAQKNPTAFYLCASSMRLTDTQYFGPGTRLTVL.

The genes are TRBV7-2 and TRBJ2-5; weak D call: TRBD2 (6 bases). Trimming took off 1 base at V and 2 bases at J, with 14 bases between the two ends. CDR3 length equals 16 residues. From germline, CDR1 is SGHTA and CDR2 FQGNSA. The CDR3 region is CASSLGGGAGQETQYF. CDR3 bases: TGTGCCAGCAGCTTAGGAGGAGGGGCAGGACAAGAGACCCAGTACTTC.

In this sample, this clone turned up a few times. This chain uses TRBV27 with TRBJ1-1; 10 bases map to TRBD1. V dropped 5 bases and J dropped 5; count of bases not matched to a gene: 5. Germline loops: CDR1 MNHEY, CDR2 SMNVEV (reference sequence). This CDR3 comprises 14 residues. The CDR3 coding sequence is TGTGCCAGCAGTCGAGACAGGGGGCGAACTGAAGCTTTCTTT. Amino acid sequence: CASSRDRGRTEAFF.

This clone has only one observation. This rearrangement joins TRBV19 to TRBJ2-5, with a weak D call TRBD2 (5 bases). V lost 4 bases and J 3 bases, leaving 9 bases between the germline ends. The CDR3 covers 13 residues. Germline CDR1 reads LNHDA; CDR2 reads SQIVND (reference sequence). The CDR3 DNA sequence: TGTGCCAGTAGTAAGGACTCTGAAGAGACCCAGTACTTC. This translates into CASSKDSEETQYF.

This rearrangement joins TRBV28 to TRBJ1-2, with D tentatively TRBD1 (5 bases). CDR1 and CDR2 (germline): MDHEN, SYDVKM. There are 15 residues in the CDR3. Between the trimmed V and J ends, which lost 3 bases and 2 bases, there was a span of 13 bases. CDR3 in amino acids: CASSFQGRGNYGYTF. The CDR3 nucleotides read TGTGCCAGCAGTTTTCAGGGCCGGGGCAACTATGGCTACACCTTC.

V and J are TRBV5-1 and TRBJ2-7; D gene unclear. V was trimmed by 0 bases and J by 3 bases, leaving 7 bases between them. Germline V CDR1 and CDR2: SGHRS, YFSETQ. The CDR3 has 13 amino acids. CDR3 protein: CASSLDRYYEQYF. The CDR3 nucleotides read TGCGCCAGCAGCTTGGACAGATACTACGAGCAGTACTTC.

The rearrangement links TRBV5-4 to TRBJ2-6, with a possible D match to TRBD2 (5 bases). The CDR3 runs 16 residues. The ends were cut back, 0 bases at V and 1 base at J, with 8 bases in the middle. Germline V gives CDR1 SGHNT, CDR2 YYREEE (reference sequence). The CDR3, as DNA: TGTGCCAGCAGCTTGGCTAGGGAGTCTGGGGCCAACGTCCTGACTTTC. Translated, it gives CASSLARESGANVLTF.